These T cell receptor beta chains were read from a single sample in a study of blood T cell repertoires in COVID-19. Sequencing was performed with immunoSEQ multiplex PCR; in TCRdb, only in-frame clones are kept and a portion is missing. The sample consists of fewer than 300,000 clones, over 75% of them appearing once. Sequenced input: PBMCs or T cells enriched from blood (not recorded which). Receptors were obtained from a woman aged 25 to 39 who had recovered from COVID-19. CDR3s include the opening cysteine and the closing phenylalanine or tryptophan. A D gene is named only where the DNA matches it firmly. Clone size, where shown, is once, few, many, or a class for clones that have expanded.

CDR3aa: CASSLIEREGPDEQFF; CDR3nt: TGTGCCAGCAGTTTAATCGAGCGGGAGGGGCCGGACGAGCAGTTCTTC; abundance: -; j_gene: TRBJ2-1; d_gene: TRBD2; v_gene: TRBV27
CDR3aa: CASGRETYEQYF; CDR3nt: TGTGCCAGCGGGAGAGAGACCTACGAGCAGTACTTC; abundance: -; j_gene: TRBJ2-7; d_gene: -; v_gene: TRBV28
CDR3aa: CASSEGGQVRGKLFF; CDR3nt: TGTGCCAGCAGTGAAGGGGGACAGGTCCGGGGAAAACTGTTTTTT; abundance: -; j_gene: TRBJ1-4; d_gene: TRBD1; v_gene: TRBV6-1
CDR3aa: CASSLLGGASTGTGRDEQFF; CDR3nt: TGTGCCAGCAGTTTATTAGGGGGAGCCTCTACCGGGACAGGGAGGGATGAGCAGTTCTTC; abundance: -; j_gene: TRBJ2-1; d_gene: TRBD1; v_gene: TRBV28
CDR3aa: CASNNRLAGGETQYF; CDR3nt: TGTGCCAGCAACAACAGACTAGCGGGAGGAGAGACCCAGTACTTC; abundance: -; j_gene: TRBJ2-5; d_gene: TRBD2; v_gene: TRBV7-2
CDR3aa: CASSSLAHSSTDTQYF; CDR3nt: TGTGCCAGCAGCTCTCTAGCGCATTCTAGCACAGATACGCAGTATTTT; abundance: -; j_gene: TRBJ2-3; d_gene: -; v_gene: TRBV11-2
CDR3aa: CASTAGRPQYEQYF; CDR3nt: TGTGCCAGCACAGCAGGTCGACCCCAATACGAGCAGTACTTC; abundance: -; j_gene: TRBJ2-7; d_gene: -; v_gene: TRBV6-6
CDR3aa: CSATRAEAFF; CDR3nt: TGCAGTGCAACCCGAGCTGAAGCTTTCTTT; abundance: -; j_gene: TRBJ1-1; d_gene: -; v_gene: TRBV20-1
CDR3aa: CAWGLGYNEQFF; CDR3nt: TGTGCCTGGGGACTAGGTTACAATGAGCAGTTCTTC; abundance: -; j_gene: TRBJ2-1; d_gene: TRBD2; v_gene: TRBV30
CDR3aa: CASSLDVSGRGFEYIQYF; CDR3nt: TGTGCCAGCAGCTTGGATGTTAGCGGGAGGGGGTTCGAGTACATTCAGTACTTC; abundance: -; j_gene: TRBJ2-4; d_gene: TRBD2; v_gene: TRBV5-4
CDR3aa: CASSVDLGQGSYEQYF; CDR3nt: TGTGCCAGCAGCGTAGACCTCGGACAGGGTTCCTACGAGCAGTACTTC; abundance: -; j_gene: TRBJ2-7; d_gene: TRBD1; v_gene: TRBV9
CDR3aa: CASSRSSDFAYEQYF; CDR3nt: TGTGCCAGCAGTCGATCTAGCGACTTTGCCTACGAGCAGTACTTC; abundance: -; j_gene: TRBJ2-7; d_gene: -; v_gene: TRBV7-2
CDR3aa: CASSLVQNEQFF; CDR3nt: TGCGCCAGCAGCTTGGTTCAGAATGAGCAGTTCTTC; abundance: once; j_gene: TRBJ2-1; d_gene: -; v_gene: TRBV5-1
CDR3aa: CASSMGQTQETQYF; CDR3nt: TGTGCCAGCAGCATGGGACAGACCCAAGAGACCCAGTACTTC; abundance: -; j_gene: TRBJ2-5; d_gene: TRBD1; v_gene: TRBV11-2
CDR3aa: CASSYNLRGGNEQFF; CDR3nt: TGTGCCAGCAGTTACAATCTGAGGGGAGGCAATGAGCAGTTCTTC; abundance: -; j_gene: TRBJ2-1; d_gene: -; v_gene: TRBV6-2/TRBV6-3
CDR3aa: CASSLEGTARDEKLFF; CDR3nt: TGTGCCAGCAGCTTAGAAGGGACAGCGCGAGATGAAAAACTGTTTTTT; abundance: -; j_gene: TRBJ1-4; d_gene: TRBD1; v_gene: TRBV7-9
CDR3aa: CASSLGQSYNEQFF; CDR3nt: TGCGCCAGCAGCTTGGGACAATCCTACAATGAGCAGTTCTTC; abundance: -; j_gene: TRBJ2-1; d_gene: -; v_gene: TRBV5-1
CDR3aa: CASSQLSGRAYEQYF; CDR3nt: TGTGCCAGCAGTCAACTTAGCGGGAGAGCCTACGAGCAGTACTTC; abundance: -; j_gene: TRBJ2-7; d_gene: TRBD2; v_gene: TRBV6-2/TRBV6-3
CDR3aa: CASSLASGFNEQFF; CDR3nt: TGTGCCAGCAGCTTGGCTAGCGGATTCAATGAGCAGTTCTTC; abundance: -; j_gene: TRBJ2-1; d_gene: TRBD2; v_gene: TRBV5-6
CDR3aa: CASSYTGTGYEQYF; CDR3nt: TGCGCCAGCAGCTACACCGGGACAGGCTACGAGCAGTACTTC; abundance: -; j_gene: TRBJ2-7; d_gene: TRBD1; v_gene: TRBV5-1
CDR3aa: CASSSRGRGYNQPQHF; CDR3nt: TGTGCCAGCAGCTCTCGCGGCAGGGGGTATAATCAGCCCCAGCATTTT; abundance: few; j_gene: TRBJ1-5; d_gene: TRBD1; v_gene: TRBV5-6
CDR3aa: CASKMVPAGGHGYTF; CDR3nt: TGTGCCAGTAAAATGGTACCTGCAGGGGGCCATGGCTACACCTTC; abundance: -; j_gene: TRBJ1-2; d_gene: TRBD1; v_gene: TRBV19
CDR3aa: CSGMENRPPNTGELFF; CDR3nt: TGCAGCGGGATGGAGAACAGGCCCCCAAACACCGGGGAGCTGTTTTTT; abundance: -; j_gene: TRBJ2-2; d_gene: -; v_gene: TRBV29-1
CDR3aa: CASSFRNEQFF; CDR3nt: TGTGCCAGCAGTTTCCGGAATGAGCAGTTCTTC; abundance: -; j_gene: TRBJ2-1; d_gene: -; v_gene: TRBV25-1
CDR3aa: CSASAGVNNQPQHF; CDR3nt: TGCAGTGCTAGTGCGGGGGTGAATAATCAGCCCCAGCATTTT; abundance: -; j_gene: TRBJ1-5; d_gene: -; v_gene: TRBV20-1
CDR3aa: CASSLLGENYGYTF; CDR3nt: TGTGCCAGCAGTTTATTGGGAGAAAACTATGGCTACACCTTC; abundance: -; j_gene: TRBJ1-2; d_gene: -; v_gene: TRBV28
CDR3aa: CASSFLLGSGIGTDTQYF; CDR3nt: TGTGCCAGCAGTTTTCTTCTCGGTTCCGGGATTGGCACAGATACGCAGTATTTT; abundance: -; j_gene: TRBJ2-3; d_gene: -; v_gene: TRBV28
CDR3aa: CASSLTSTTGLFHGYTF; CDR3nt: TGTGCCAGCAGCTTAACCAGTACGACAGGCCTGTTTCATGGCTACACCTTC; abundance: -; j_gene: TRBJ1-2; d_gene: -; v_gene: TRBV7-8
CDR3aa: CASSIQDSLRFF; CDR3nt: TGTGCCAGTAGTATTCAGGACAGTCTCCGGTTCTTC; abundance: -; j_gene: TRBJ2-1; d_gene: -; v_gene: TRBV19
CDR3aa: CSASKPGQLYQPQHF; CDR3nt: TGCAGTGCTAGTAAGCCGGGACAGCTGTATCAGCCCCAGCATTTT; abundance: few; j_gene: TRBJ1-5; d_gene: TRBD1; v_gene: TRBV20-1
CDR3aa: CASRTGEVYGYTF; CDR3nt: TGTGCCAGTCGGACAGGGGAGGTTTATGGCTACACCTTC; abundance: -; j_gene: TRBJ1-2; d_gene: TRBD1; v_gene: TRBV6-5
CDR3aa: CASSYNRENSPLHF; CDR3nt: TGTGCCAGCAGTTACAACAGGGAAAACTCACCCCTCCACTTT; abundance: -; j_gene: TRBJ1-6; d_gene: -; v_gene: TRBV6-2/TRBV6-3
CDR3aa: CASSSQYEQYF; CDR3nt: TGTGCCAGCAGTTCCCAGTACGAGCAGTACTTC; abundance: -; j_gene: TRBJ2-7; d_gene: -; v_gene: TRBV27
CDR3aa: CASSRGVSRETEQYF; CDR3nt: TGTGCCAGCAGCCGAGGGGTGTCGCGGGAGACCGAGCAGTACTTC; abundance: -; j_gene: TRBJ2-7; d_gene: TRBD2; v_gene: TRBV5-6
CDR3aa: CASSRQRVLYGYTF; CDR3nt: TGTGCCAGCAGTCGCCAAAGAGTCCTCTATGGCTACACCTTC; abundance: -; j_gene: TRBJ1-2; d_gene: -; v_gene: TRBV6-5
CDR3aa: CASSHTAATTGRRNEQYF; CDR3nt: TGCGCCAGCAGTCATACTGCCGCAACGACAGGGAGAAGGAACGAGCAGTACTTC; abundance: once; j_gene: TRBJ2-7; d_gene: TRBD1; v_gene: TRBV23-1
CDR3aa: CAWAGTEFSGANVLTF; CDR3nt: TGTGCCTGGGCCGGGACAGAGTTCTCTGGGGCCAACGTCCTGACTTTC; abundance: -; j_gene: TRBJ2-6; d_gene: TRBD1; v_gene: TRBV30
CDR3aa: CASSFDRGDYGYTF; CDR3nt: TGTGCCAGCAGCTTCGACAGGGGGGACTATGGCTACACCTTC; abundance: -; j_gene: TRBJ1-2; d_gene: TRBD1; v_gene: TRBV5-4
CDR3aa: CASSLWEGAAKNIQYF; CDR3nt: TGTGCCAGCAGTCTTTGGGAGGGTGCGGCCAAAAACATTCAGTACTTC; abundance: -; j_gene: TRBJ2-4; d_gene: TRBD2; v_gene: TRBV7-2
CDR3aa: CATSREGLATTSSYNEQFF; CDR3nt: TGTGCCACCAGCAGAGAGGGACTAGCGACTACTAGCTCCTACAATGAGCAGTTCTTC; abundance: -; j_gene: TRBJ2-1; d_gene: TRBD2; v_gene: TRBV15
CDR3aa: CASRRQGARGNTIYF; CDR3nt: TGTGCCAGCAGACGACAGGGGGCAAGGGGAAACACCATATATTTT; abundance: -; j_gene: TRBJ1-3; d_gene: TRBD1; v_gene: TRBV28
CDR3aa: CASSFGPGANVLTF; CDR3nt: TGTGCCAGCAGTTTCGGTCCTGGGGCCAACGTCCTGACTTTC; abundance: -; j_gene: TRBJ2-6; d_gene: -; v_gene: TRBV27
CDR3aa: CASSPGTSGAPQETQYF; CDR3nt: TGTGCCAGCAGCCCCGGGACTAGCGGAGCCCCCCAAGAGACCCAGTACTTC; abundance: once; j_gene: TRBJ2-5; d_gene: TRBD2; v_gene: TRBV7-2
CDR3aa: CASNWDRGNQPQHF; CDR3nt: TGTGCCAGCAATTGGGACAGGGGAAACCAGCCCCAGCATTTT; abundance: -; j_gene: TRBJ1-5; d_gene: TRBD1; v_gene: TRBV6-5
CDR3aa: CASSTQGARMGGYTF; CDR3nt: TGTGCCAGTAGTACCCAGGGCGCCCGAATGGGCGGCTACACCTTC; abundance: -; j_gene: TRBJ1-2; d_gene: -; v_gene: TRBV19
CDR3aa: CASSSSGGFALEQYF; CDR3nt: TGTGCCAGCAGCTCCTCGGGGGGGTTCGCTCTCGAGCAGTACTTC; abundance: once; j_gene: TRBJ2-7; d_gene: TRBD2; v_gene: TRBV7-9